What follows are 9 T cell receptor beta chains derived from one specimen sequenced in a study of blood T cell repertoires in COVID-19. Some clones are missing from TCRdb's copy, which holds only in-frame ones; the method was immunoSEQ multiplex PCR. The sample has 200,000 to 250,000 clones; 70% to 90% are singletons. Sequenced material: PBMCs or T cells enriched from blood (not recorded which). The origin of the receptors is a woman aged 40 to 50 with acute COVID-19.

A single count supports this clone. J is TRBJ1-1 and V is TRBV18; D is unresolved. The V end lost 3 bases, the J end lost 4 bases, and 9 bases lay between the germline ends. The CDR3 consists of 13 residues. CDR1 is KGHSH, CDR2 LQKENI, per germline. For the CDR3, the DNA is TGTGCCAGCTCACCCTACGAGGGCACTGAAGCTTTCTTT. Its translation: CASSPYEGTEAFF.

This clone was counted only a few times. V is TRBV2 and J is TRBJ1-2; no firm D call. The CDR3 is made up of 13 amino acids. V was cut by 3 bases and J by 8 bases, with 13 bases left in between. Germline-derived CDR1 and CDR2 are SNHLY and FYNNEI. The DNA for the CDR3 is TGTGCCAGCAGTGATACGGTACGGGGAGGCTACACCTTC. Translation gives CASSDTVRGGYTF.

The V gene is TRBV7-2, the J gene TRBJ2-2, with D tentatively TRBD1 (6 bases). The CDR3 contains 16 residues. The V end was cut by 3 bases, the J end by 1 base, with 12 bases between. Germline CDR1 reads SGHTA; CDR2 reads FQGNSA. CDR3 nucleotide sequence: TGTGCCAGCAGCTTTACAGGGATACTGAACACCGGGGAGCTGTTTTTT. Amino acids: CASSFTGILNTGELFF.

The J gene is TRBJ1-2, the V gene TRBV20-1; D uncertain. V lost 3 bases and J lost 4, with 9 bases in between. Germline V gene lookup returns CDR1 DFQATT and CDR2 SNEGSKA (reference sequence). The CDR3 is 12 residues long. The CDR3 sequence is CSASLAGYGYTF. The CDR3 bases are TGCAGTGCTAGTCTAGCTGGCTATGGCTACACCTTC.

This clone has just a few counts. The chain recombines TRBV29-1 with TRBJ1-1; D ambiguous. This CDR3 is built from 12 residues. Deletions cut 6 bases from V and 5 bases from J, with 13 bases between. CDR1 is SQVTM, CDR2 ANQGSEA, per germline. For the CDR3, the DNA is TGCAGCGTGCCGCGGGGTACTACTGAAGCTTTCTTT. This encodes CSVPRGTTEAFF.

The V and J genes are TRBV2 and TRBJ2-3; 8 positions match TRBD1. CDR1 is SNHLY and CDR2 is FYNNEI in the germline V gene. There are 12 residues in the CDR3. J was trimmed by 5 bases and V by 6 bases; bases with no gene match: 1. The CDR3 loop is CASRTGEDTQYF. The CDR3 DNA reads TGTGCCAGCAGGACAGGGGAAGATACGCAGTATTTT.

The chain is built from TRBV7-2 and TRBJ1-2, with TRBD1 as a possible D gene (5 bases). Germline loops: CDR1 SGHTA, CDR2 FQGNSA. The CDR3 runs 15 residues. Trimming left V 5 bases short and J 2 bases short, with 15 bases between. For the CDR3, the DNA is TGTGCCAGCAGCGATAGACAGACCCTAAACTATGGCTACACCTTC. As protein: CASSDRQTLNYGYTF.

The V and J genes are TRBV6-2 or TRBV6-3 and TRBJ1-5; D unclear. Trimming left V 4 bases short and J 7 bases short, with 17 bases between. This CDR3 contains 15 residues. The germline V gene encodes CDR1 MNHEY and CDR2 SVGEGT. The CDR3 reads CASSFGRDISQPQHF. In DNA form, the CDR3 reads TGTGCCAGCAGTTTCGGGAGGGATATTTCGCAGCCCCAGCATTTT.

CDR3 in amino acids: CASSSGEWTEAFF. The CDR3 DNA reads as TGCGCCAGCAGCTCCGGTGAATGGACTGAAGCTTTCTTT. The V gene is TRBV5-1, the J gene TRBJ1-1; D is ambiguous. The CDR3 is 13 residues long. V was trimmed by 3 bases and J by 5 bases, leaving 11 bases between them. The germline CDR1 and CDR2 sequences are SGHRS and YFSETQ. Full variable domain (missing parts from reference TRBV5-1 and TRBJ1-1): KAGVTQTPRYLIKTRGQQVTLSCSPISGHRSVSWYQQTPGQGLQFLFEYFSETQRNKGNFPGRFSGRQFSNSRSEMNVSTLELGDSALYLCASSSGEWTEAFFGQGTRLTVV.